This TCR beta chain was recorded in a study of T cell responses to AZD1222 COVID-19 vaccine. With respect to this clone: Its specificity is unknown.

V shed 4 bases, J shed 2 bases, and the junction held 8 bases outside the gene matches. Germline V gene data show CDR1 as LNHDA and CDR2 as SQIVND (reference sequence). This CDR3 has 16 residues. Study findings and constraints: Baseline serostatus was positive in only six or seven AZD1222 recipients. Reports indicate that nearly half of spike-specific TCRs are directed at unmutated variant regions.

Sequencing used immunoSEQ multiplex PCR; TCRdb keeps in-frame clones, though not all of them. There are fewer than 150,000 clones in the sample; more than 85% occur only once, and approximately 5.1% lies in the top ten. The receptor comes from an adult who received the AZD1222 COVID-19 vaccine. The material was peripheral blood, obtained 28 days after the second AZD1222 dose. V usage is TRBV19 and J usage is TRBJ1-3; TRBD1 agrees at 7 bases. The CDR3 is CASSNPTGSPGNTIYF. The CDR3, as DNA: TGTGCCAGTAGTAACCCGACAGGGAGCCCTGGAAACACCATATATTTT.